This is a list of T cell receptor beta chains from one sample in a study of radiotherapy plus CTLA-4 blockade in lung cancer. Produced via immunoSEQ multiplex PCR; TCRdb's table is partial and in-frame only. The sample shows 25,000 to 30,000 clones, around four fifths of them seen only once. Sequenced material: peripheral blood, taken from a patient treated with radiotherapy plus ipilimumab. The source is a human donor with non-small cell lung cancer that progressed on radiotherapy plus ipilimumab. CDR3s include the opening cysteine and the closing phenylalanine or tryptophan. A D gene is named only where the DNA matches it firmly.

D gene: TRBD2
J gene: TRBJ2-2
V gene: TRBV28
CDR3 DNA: TGTGCCAGCAGTCTCGAAGCGGGAGGTACCGGGGAGCTGTTTTTT
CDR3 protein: CASSLEAGGTGELFF

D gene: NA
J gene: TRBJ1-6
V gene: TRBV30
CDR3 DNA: TGTGCCTGGAGTATTTCCATAAATTCACCCCTCCACTTT
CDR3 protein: CAWSISINSPLHF

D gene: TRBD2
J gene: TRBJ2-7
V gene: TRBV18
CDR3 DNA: TGTGCCAGCTCACGCGCTAGCGGGACCTACGAGCAGTACTTC
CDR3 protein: CASSRASGTYEQYF

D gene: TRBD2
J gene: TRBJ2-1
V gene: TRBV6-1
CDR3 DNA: TGTGCCAGCAGTTCACCCCGGACTAGCGGGAGGGAGCAGTTCTTC
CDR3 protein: CASSSPRTSGREQFF

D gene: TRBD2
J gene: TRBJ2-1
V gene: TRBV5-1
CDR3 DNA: TGCGCCAGCAGCTCGCTAGCGGGAGAAAGCTACAATGAGCAGTTCTTC
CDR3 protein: CASSSLAGESYNEQFF

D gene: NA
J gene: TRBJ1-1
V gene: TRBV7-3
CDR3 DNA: TGTGCCAGCAGCGCGCAGGGAAACACTGAAGCTTTCTTT
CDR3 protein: CASSAQGNTEAFF

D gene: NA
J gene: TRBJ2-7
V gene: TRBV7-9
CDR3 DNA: TGTGCCAGCAGCTCTATGACCAGCCGCCTGGAGCAGTACTTC
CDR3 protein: CASSSMTSRLEQYF

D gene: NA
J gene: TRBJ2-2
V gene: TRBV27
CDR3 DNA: TGTGCCAGCAGTTTACAGTTCGCGAACACCGGGGAGCTGTTTTTT
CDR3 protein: CASSLQFANTGELFF

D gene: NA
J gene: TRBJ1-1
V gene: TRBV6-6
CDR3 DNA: TGTGCCAGCAGTTCTAGAGCTGAAGCTTTCTTT
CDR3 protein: CASSSRAEAFF

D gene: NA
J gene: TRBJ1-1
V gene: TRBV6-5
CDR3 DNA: TGTGCCAGCATCACAGGGAGACGGGTGGGGGCTGAAGCTTTCTTT
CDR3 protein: CASITGRRVGAEAFF